Listed below are T cell receptor beta chains from one sample, sequenced in a study of T cells after yellow fever vaccination. TCRdb ran MiXCR on the 5' RACE reads and lists one entry per CDR3 protein. The data show some 420,000 distinct CDR3 sequences, 18% seen once. Material: PBMCs, obtained before the yellow fever booster vaccination. These receptor sequences come from a man between 18 and 29 years old who received the YFV17D yellow fever vaccine. The CDR3 runs from the conserved cysteine through the conserved F or W.

J: TRBJ2-5
V: TRBV6-2/TRBV6-3
length: 14
CDR3: CASRPLAGGETQYF

J: TRBJ2-1
V: TRBV20-1
length: 15
CDR3: CSAPGTAFSYNEQFF

J: TRBJ1-2
V: TRBV5-5
length: 15
CDR3: CASSQVGTDPYGYTF

J: TRBJ1-1
V: TRBV7-2
length: 12
CDR3: CASMGMITEAFF

J: TRBJ1-1
V: TRBV18
length: 15
CDR3: CASSPQWGGSTEAFF

J: TRBJ2-3
V: TRBV29-1
length: 16
CDR3: CSVVGYQRASTDTQYF

J: TRBJ2-3
V: TRBV20-1
length: 15
CDR3: CSARDFQGRQKGQYF

J: TRBJ2-3
V: TRBV7-3
length: 15
CDR3: CASSFLGGPGDTQYF

J: TRBJ2-2
V: TRBV5-5
length: 14
CDR3: CASSAGDGTGELFF

J: TRBJ1-1
V: TRBV20-1
length: 11
CDR3: CIIPRGTEAFF

J: TRBJ2-3
V: TRBV24-1
length: 15
CDR3: CATSDGLAGTDTQYF

J: TRBJ1-4
V: TRBV7-2
length: 11
CDR3: CASRQGEKLFF

J: TRBJ1-1
V: TRBV30
length: 12
CDR3: CAWRAGDTEAFF

J: TRBJ2-3
V: TRBV10-3
length: 15
CDR3: CAISELGTGLDTQYF

J: TRBJ2-4
V: TRBV5-1
length: 13
CDR3: CASRGLASGIQYF

J: TRBJ1-5
V: TRBV5-1
length: 14
CDR3: CASSLEATGQPQHF

J: TRBJ1-2
V: TRBV4-1
length: 15
CDR3: CASSHPGTGDYGYTF

J: TRBJ1-5
V: TRBV19
length: 15
CDR3: CASSPDRVDNQPQHF

J: TRBJ2-1
V: TRBV6-2/TRBV6-3
length: 15
CDR3: CAKTSGGISYNEQFF

J: TRBJ1-2
V: TRBV12-3/TRBV12-4
length: 12
CDR3: CASSSDAGGYTF

J: TRBJ1-1
V: TRBV4-1
length: 14
CDR3: CASTLSGGNTEAFF

J: TRBJ2-1
V: TRBV20-1
length: 13
CDR3: CSASGGSYNEQFF

J: TRBJ2-3
V: TRBV7-8
length: 18
CDR3: CASSLSLTGDISKDTQYF

J: TRBJ1-5
V: TRBV7-8
length: 16
CDR3: CASSWSGGLSNQPQHF

J: TRBJ2-3
V: TRBV5-4
length: 16
CDR3: CASSSILAGGRDTQYF

J: TRBJ1-1
V: TRBV6-5
length: 14
CDR3: CASSYNRDLTEAFF

J: TRBJ2-7
V: TRBV6-5
length: 14
CDR3: CASSYWQGTYEQYF

J: TRBJ2-6
V: TRBV5-1
length: 15
CDR3: CASSPTVSGANVLTF

J: TRBJ2-7
V: TRBV29-1
length: 11
CDR3: CSVALGQAQYF

J: TRBJ1-1
V: TRBV7-6
length: 16
CDR3: CASSKSSGTENTEAFF

J: TRBJ1-1
V: TRBV11-1
length: 19
CDR3: CASSLWVLGLGAGNTEAFF

J: TRBJ2-1
V: TRBV7-2
length: 15
CDR3: CASSLVAGRNNEQFF

J: TRBJ2-5
V: TRBV4-1
length: 14
CDR3: CASSQVLPQETQYF

J: TRBJ1-1
V: TRBV7-3
length: 15
CDR3: CASSLRGGRQTEAFF

J: TRBJ2-2
V: TRBV5-1
length: 15
CDR3: CASSELGQGSGELFF

J: TRBJ2-3
V: TRBV7-3
length: 16
CDR3: CASILPGGLDTDTQYF

J: TRBJ1-1
V: TRBV2
length: 15
CDR3: CASDNRGRRDTEAFF

J: TRBJ2-3
V: TRBV15
length: 12
CDR3: CATSPATDTQYF

J: TRBJ2-6
V: TRBV6-6
length: 15
CDR3: CASRKDPSGANVLTF

J: TRBJ2-2
V: TRBV7-2
length: 15
CDR3: CASSYVAPWGGELFF

J: TRBJ2-3
V: TRBV4-1
length: 14
CDR3: CASSLKGSTDTQYF

J: TRBJ1-1
V: TRBV5-1
length: 12
CDR3: CASSTMNTEAFF

J: TRBJ2-1
V: TRBV20-1
length: 16
CDR3: CSARDAGGPWENEQFF

J: TRBJ2-7
V: TRBV4-2
length: 14
CDR3: CASSRGQGVNEQYF